Following are 28 T cell receptor beta chains from one sample sequenced in a study of blood T cell repertoires in COVID-19 (dated by TCRdb to 2018 to 2020). The receptor library was made with the immunoSEQ multiplex PCR assay. Here the immuneACCESS table is served through TCRdb, limited to in-frame sequences with V and J called. Missing clones are a known gap in these copies; in checked studies unresolved V genes cover under half, and the rest lacks a known reason. The sample table shows about 200,000 clones, and approximately 85% are seen once. About 12% of the sample is held by the ten biggest clonotypes. Sequencing used PBMCs or T cells enriched from blood (not recorded which). These receptors came from a man aged 35-49 years who had recovered from COVID-19.

The chain recombines TRBV5-4 with TRBJ1-5, with 7 bases matching TRBD1. The V gene's germline CDR1 is SGHNT and CDR2 YYREEE (reference sequence). This CDR3 contains 16 residues. The J segment lost 5 bases and the V segment lost 4 bases, leaving 12 bases of the junction unmatched. The CDR3 protein is CASSEGGGGVYQPQHF. The DNA for the CDR3 is TGTGCCAGCAGCGAGGGAGGAGGGGGCGTCTATCAGCCCCAGCATTTT.

This clone was seen only a few times. This rearrangement joins TRBV9 to TRBJ1-1, with 8 bases matching TRBD1. CDR1 and CDR2 from the germline V gene are SGDLS and YYNGEE. The CDR3 consists of 15 residues. J was trimmed by 5 bases and V by 1 base; bases with no gene match: 7. CDR3 loop: CASSVRGQGATEAFF. CDR3 nucleotides: TGTGCCAGCAGCGTAAGGGGGCAGGGGGCAACTGAAGCTTTCTTT.

This chain connects TRBV4-3 to TRBJ2-1, with TRBD2 as a possible D gene (5 bases). The V gene's germline CDR1 is LGHNA and CDR2 YSLEER. There are 16 residues in the CDR3. V lost 1 base and J 2 bases, leaving 12 bases between the germline ends. Here the CDR3 reads CASSQVVSGPYNEQFF. The CDR3 DNA sequence: TGCGCCAGCAGCCAAGTAGTCAGCGGTCCCTACAATGAGCAGTTCTTC.

This chain links TRBV7-2 with TRBJ1-4, with 9 positions matching TRBD1. The CDR3 has 15 residues. Per germline, CDR1 SGHTA and CDR2 FQGNSA. V dropped 4 bases and J dropped 7; count of bases not matched to a gene: 7. CDR3 sequence reads: CASSSTGGAGEKLFF. The CDR3 DNA sequence: TGTGCCAGCAGCTCCACAGGGGGCGCGGGTGAAAAACTGTTTTTT.

This chain links TRBV27 with TRBJ1-2; perhaps TRBD1 as D (5 bases). CDR3 size: 13 residues. The germline V gene encodes CDR1 MNHEY and CDR2 SMNVEV (reference sequence). Trimming stripped 1 base from V and 8 bases from J, with 11 bases between. CDR3 sequence: CASSLYAGNGYTF. Written as DNA, the CDR3 is TGTGCCAGCAGTTTATATGCAGGGAACGGCTACACCTTC.

The chain links TRBV18 to TRBJ1-1; D is possibly TRBD1 (5 bases). CDR1 and CDR2 from the germline V gene are KGHSH and LQKENI. The CDR3 is 12 residues long. V lost 4 bases and J 7 bases, leaving 10 bases between the germline ends. The CDR3 DNA reads as TGTGCCAGCTCACAAGCAGGGATTGAAGCTTTCTTT. Amino acid sequence: CASSQAGIEAFF.

The chain combines TRBV5-1 with TRBJ2-2; D is unclear. Germline CDR1 and CDR2: SGHRS and YFSETQ. CDR3 length equals 12 residues. V was clipped by 0 bases and J by 7 bases, with 4 bases between them. The CDR3 nucleotides are TGCGCCAGCAGCTTGGGGAGCGGGGAGCTGTTTTTT. This codes for CASSLGSGELFF.

V gene TRBV19 combines with J gene TRBJ2-1; D is undetermined. V gave up 10 bases and J gave up 0 bases, with 16 bases separating them. The CDR3 runs 15 residues. Germline V gene data show CDR1 as LNHDA and CDR2 as SQIVND (reference sequence). The CDR3 nucleotides are TGTGCCACCAACACACAGCCCCACTCCTACAATGAGCAGTTCTTC. Residues: CATNTQPHSYNEQFF.

V usage is TRBV2 and J usage is TRBJ1-5; a weak D match, TRBD1 (5 bases). The CDR3 length is 12 residues. V lost 2 bases and J lost 7, with 6 bases in between. In germline, CDR1 is SNHLY, CDR2 FYNNEI. CDR3 amino acids: CASSEKGQPQHF. DNA for the CDR3: TGTGCCAGCAGTGAAAAGGGGCAGCCCCAGCATTTT.

CDR3 nucleotide sequence: TGTGCCAGCAGCTTACAGGGGGCTAATCAGCCCCAGCATTTT. Encoded protein: CASSLQGANQPQHF. This sequence joins TRBV7-9 and TRBJ1-5; 8 nucleotides agree with TRBD1. V was pared by 2 bases and J by 4 bases, with 1 base of the junction left unmatched. Per germline, CDR1 SEHNR and CDR2 FQNEAQ (reference sequence). The CDR3 covers 14 residues. Filled out from reference TRBV7-9 and TRBJ1-5, the complete variable domain reads DTGVSQNPRHKITKRGQNVTFRCDPISEHNRLYWYRQTLGQGPEFLTYFQNEAQLEKSRLLSDRFSAERPKGSFSTLEIQRTEQGDSAMYLCASSLQGANQPQHFGDGTRLSIL.

CDR3 sequence reads: CSASEALQINYGYTF. The CDR3 coding sequence is TGCAGTGCTAGTGAGGCTTTACAGATTAACTATGGCTACACCTTC. V is TRBV20-1 and J is TRBJ1-2; unclear D gene. The germline CDR1 and CDR2 sequences are DFQATT and SNEGSKA (reference sequence). The CDR3 sequence is 15 residues long. The germline V and J ends were trimmed by 3 bases and 1 base, with 15 bases remaining between them.

V is TRBV18 and J is TRBJ2-5, with a tentative D call TRBD1 (5 bases). Per germline, CDR1 KGHSH and CDR2 LQKENI. V lost 3 bases and J 1 base, leaving 6 bases between the germline ends. CDR3 length equals 13 residues. The CDR3 region is CASSPTAQETQYF. CDR3 bases: TGTGCCAGCTCACCGACAGCCCAAGAGACCCAGTACTTC.

The CDR3: CASSQGSVRVYEQYF. The CDR3 DNA follows: TGTGCCAGCAGCCAAGGAAGCGTCAGGGTCTACGAGCAGTACTTC. The chain links TRBV3-1 (or the pseudogene TRBV3-2) to TRBJ2-7; D is possibly TRBD1 (5 bases). V was pared by 1 base and J by 3 bases, with 13 bases between. The CDR3 extends over 15 amino acids. Germline V gene data show CDR1 as LGHDT and CDR2 as YNNKEL (reference sequence).

The chain is built from TRBV12-5 and TRBJ2-3; 7 bases are shared with TRBD2. Unmatched junction bases numbered 10, after V lost 0 bases and J lost 4 bases. Germline V gene lookup returns CDR1 LGHNT and CDR2 FRNRAP. This CDR3 region has 17 residues. CDR3: CASGLVGGFGIADTQYF. DNA of the CDR3: TGTGCTAGTGGTTTGGTGGGGGGGTTTGGGATCGCAGATACGCAGTATTTT.

This chain uses TRBV3-1 (or the pseudogene TRBV3-2) with TRBJ1-4; unclear D gene. V was trimmed by 4 bases and J by 3 bases, leaving 6 bases between them. The germline V gene has CDR1 LGHDT and CDR2 YNNKEL (reference sequence). This CDR3 region has 13 residues. CDR3 in amino acids: CASSPESNEKLFF. The CDR3 DNA reads as TGTGCCAGCAGCCCCGAGTCTAATGAAAAACTGTTTTTT.

CDR3 in DNA: TGTGCCTGGAGAGGGACAGGGGACCCTGAAGCTTTCTTT. Translated, it gives CAWRGTGDPEAFF. The chain combines TRBV30 with TRBJ1-1; 10 nucleotides agree with TRBD1. The ends lost 3 bases at V and 6 bases at J; junction bases unmatched: 4. CDR1 is GTSNPN and CDR2 is SVGIG in the germline V gene (reference sequence). This CDR3 contains 13 residues.

The chain recombines TRBV9 with TRBJ2-2, with TRBD2 identical over 7 bases. Germline V CDR1 and CDR2: SGDLS, YYNGEE. The ends lost 7 bases at V and 7 bases at J; junction bases unmatched: 4. CDR3 length equals 12 residues. CDR3: CASGRANGELFF. CDR3 sequence (DNA): TGTGCCAGCGGGAGGGCCAACGGGGAGCTGTTTTTT.

This chain connects TRBV7-2 to TRBJ1-5; 7 bases align to TRBD1. The germline V gene has CDR1 SGHTA and CDR2 FQGNSA. The CDR3 contains 14 residues. Trimming took 2 bases from V and 7 from J; bases not matched to a gene: 5. Here the CDR3 reads CASSLQGVGQPQHF. CDR3 DNA: TGTGCCAGCAGCTTACAGGGGGTCGGACAGCCCCAGCATTTT.

The chain links TRBV6-4 to TRBJ2-3, with 10 positions matching TRBD2. V lost 10 bases, J lost 5 bases, and 15 bases stayed unmatched. The CDR3 loop spans 16 amino acids. CDR1 is MRHNA and CDR2 is SNTAGT in the germline V gene. The CDR3: CATTQSAGGPGDTQYF. Here the CDR3 DNA reads TGTGCCACCACCCAATCAGCGGGAGGGCCTGGAGATACGCAGTATTTT.

The chain carries TRBV24-1 and TRBJ2-3; 10 bases align to TRBD2. This CDR3 region has 19 residues. Germline-derived CDR1 and CDR2 are KGHDR and SFDVKD. The V and J ends lost 4 bases and 3 bases, in that order; junction bases with no gene match: 15. The CDR3 DNA follows: TGTGCCACCAGTGACCCTACAAGCGGGAGGGCCTTTGGGACAGATACGCAGTATTTT. This codes for CATSDPTSGRAFGTDTQYF.

This clone was detected ten times or more. The chain recombines TRBV10-3 with TRBJ2-3; D gene unclear. Germline V CDR1 and CDR2: ENHRY, SYGVKD. The ends were cut back, 3 bases at V and 0 bases at J, with 10 bases in the middle. This CDR3 is 15 amino acids long. The CDR3 DNA reads as TGTGCCATCAGTGACTCGCGGATAAGCACAGATACGCAGTATTTT. Translation: CAISDSRISTDTQYF.

The table lists this clone with a few counts. V usage is TRBV3-1 (or the pseudogene TRBV3-2) and J usage is TRBJ1-2; D is possibly TRBD1 (6 bases). The CDR3 has 12 residues. The V end lost 4 bases, the J end lost 7 bases, and 10 bases lay between the germline ends. CDR1 is LGHDT and CDR2 is YNNKEL in the germline V gene (reference sequence). CDR3: CASSRRQAGYTF. The CDR3, as DNA: TGTGCCAGCAGCCGCCGACAGGCTGGCTACACCTTC.

Points on this clone: Other DNA sequences from this sample encode an identical CDR3 as well. The rearrangement uses TRBV6-5 and TRBJ1-6, with 8 bases lining up with TRBD1. With 3 bases clipped from V and 5 bases from J, the junction kept 3 bases outside the gene matches. The CDR3 loop spans 15 amino acids. CDR1 and CDR2 (germline): MNHEY, SVGAGI. The CDR3 DNA is TGTGCCAGCAGTTATACAGGGGGGGATAATTCACCCCTCCACTTT. Encoded protein: CASSYTGGDNSPLHF.

This clone was seen a few times. V usage is TRBV3-1 (or the pseudogene TRBV3-2) and J usage is TRBJ1-1; no clear D. The length of the CDR3 is 14 residues. Germline CDR1 and CDR2: LGHDT and YNNKEL (reference sequence). Trimming took 4 bases from V and 4 from J, leaving 13 bases between them. CDR3 in DNA: TGTGCCAGCAGCCCGTCGGGGTCGGGCACTGAAGCTTTCTTT. Translation: CASSPSGSGTEAFF.

This clone was observed a few times. DNA for the CDR3: TGTGCCAGCAGCTTAATCGGGCAGGGGAACACTGAAGCTTTCTTT. Its protein product is CASSLIGQGNTEAFF. The chain couples TRBV7-9 to TRBJ1-1; TRBD1 is a possible D gene (5 bases). The length of the CDR3 is 15 residues. In germline, CDR1 is SEHNR, CDR2 FQNEAQ (reference sequence). V was clipped by 2 bases and J by 1 base, with 11 bases between them.

V usage is TRBV7-9 and J usage is TRBJ2-3, with D possibly matching TRBD1 (5 bases). The germline CDR1 and CDR2 sequences are SEHNR and FQNEAQ (reference sequence). The CDR3 extends over 14 amino acids. The CDR3 nucleotides are TGTGCAGGAAAGGGGCTGGGGAACACAGATACGCAGTATTTT. Translating it yields CAGKGLGNTDTQYF.

V gene TRBV5-1 combines with J gene TRBJ2-1; TRBD2 matches 11 bases. Trimming removed 4 bases from V and 3 bases from J; junction bases left unmatched: 9. CDR1 and CDR2 (germline): SGHRS, YFSETQ. CDR3 length equals 17 residues. CDR3 region: CASSPRVAGGVYNEQFF. CDR3 DNA sequence: TGCGCCAGCAGCCCCCGCGTAGCGGGAGGGGTCTACAATGAGCAGTTCTTC.

CDR3 in amino acids: CASGADWDTEAFF. For the CDR3, the DNA is TGTGCCAGCGGGGCCGACTGGGACACTGAAGCTTTCTTT. The V gene is TRBV28, the J gene TRBJ1-1; the D gene is possibly TRBD1 (5 bases). The V end lost 8 bases, the J end lost 3 bases, and 13 bases lay between the germline ends. The V gene's germline CDR1 is MDHEN and CDR2 SYDVKM. This CDR3 comprises 13 residues.